These 23 T cell receptor beta chains were all obtained from the same sample, sequenced in a study of siplizumab effects on memory and regulatory T cells. The method was immunoSEQ multiplex PCR; TCRdb's version includes in-frame clones alone and lacks a portion of them. The data show 90,000 to 110,000 clones, 92% seen once. Sequencing input: Tregs sorted from blood. The receptors stem from a human donor in good health.

V usage is TRBV2 and J usage is TRBJ2-2, with 9 nucleotides matching TRBD1. V lost 6 bases, J lost 4 bases, and 9 bases stayed unmatched. The CDR3 is 16 residues long. Looked up from germline, CDR1 is SNHLY and CDR2 is FYNNEI. This CDR3 is CASRLGTGSRTGELFF. The CDR3 bases are TGTGCCAGCAGGCTGGGGACAGGGTCTCGCACCGGGGAGCTGTTTTTT.

CDR3 DNA: TGTGCAAGTCGCTTAAGGGGTCTAGCGGGGAGCACAGATACGCAGTATTTT. Translation gives CASRLRGLAGSTDTQYF. The chain carries TRBV12-2 and TRBJ2-3; the table gives TRBD2 as D, unverified against the DNA. TRBV12-2 is assigned pseudogene status. There are 17 residues in the CDR3.

This clone was observed once. The V call is TRBV6-1, the J call TRBJ1-2; D is uncertain. Trimming pared 7 bases from V and 0 bases from J, leaving 9 bases between. CDR1 and CDR2 from the germline V gene are MNHNS and SASEGT. The CDR3 extends over 13 amino acids. The CDR3 reads CASIGGANYGYTF. The CDR3 DNA is TGTGCCAGCATAGGCGGGGCTAACTATGGCTACACCTTC.

The chain joins TRBV6-5 to TRBJ1-2, with D maybe TRBD1 (5 bases). Germline CDR1 reads MNHEY; CDR2 reads SVGAGI. V lost 5 bases and J lost 9, with 10 bases in between. The length of the CDR3 is 11 residues. The CDR3 here is CASSKGTRYTF. The DNA for the CDR3 is TGTGCCAGCAGTAAAGGGACCCGCTACACCTTC.

This chain joins TRBV6-6 and TRBJ2-7; TRBD2 matches 7 bases. From germline, CDR1 is MNHNY and CDR2 SVGAGI (reference sequence). CDR3 size: 15 residues. The V and J ends lost 0 bases and 2 bases, in that order; junction bases with no gene match: 4. CDR3 nucleotides: TGTGCCAGCAGTTACTCTGGGGGGACTACCTACGAGCAGTACTTC. This gives the protein CASSYSGGTTYEQYF.

The rearrangement links TRBV6-1 to TRBJ2-7; TRBD1 might be the D (6 bases). The length of the CDR3 is 13 residues. V lost 2 bases to trimming and J lost 6 bases, with 11 bases between them. Germline V gene sequence: CDR1 MNHNS, CDR2 SASEGT. The CDR3 sequence is CASSEFRGTEQYF. The CDR3 DNA sequence: TGTGCCAGCAGTGAATTCAGGGGTACCGAGCAGTACTTC.

The gene calls are TRBV6-6 and TRBJ1-5; D uncertain. Trimming removed 1 base from V and 7 bases from J, with 8 bases in between. Germline V lookup: CDR1 MNHNY, CDR2 SVGAGI (reference sequence). This CDR3 is built from 13 residues. CDR3 sequence: CASSYLLYQPQHF. CDR3 nucleotide sequence: TGTGCCAGCAGTTACTTGCTGTACCAGCCCCAGCATTTT.

The chain carries TRBV19 and TRBJ2-7; 10 nucleotides match TRBD1. The CDR3 is 15 amino acids. Germline CDR1 and CDR2: LNHDA and SQIVND (reference sequence). J gave up 3 bases and V 3 bases, and 5 bases lay outside the gene matches. CDR3 bases: TGTGCCAGTAGTATTTCCGGGACAGGGGACTACGAGCAGTACTTC. Amino acids: CASSISGTGDYEQYF.

The J gene is TRBJ1-6, the V gene TRBV25-1; D is ambiguous. This CDR3 region has 12 residues. The germline V gene has CDR1 MGHDK and CDR2 SYGVNS. V was clipped by 2 bases and J by 9 bases, with 5 bases between them. The CDR3 region has the DNA TGTGCCAGCAGTGAAAGTCCTTCACCCCTCCACTTT. It codes for CASSESPSPLHF. The entire variable domain, with the rest obtained from reference TRBV25-1 and TRBJ1-6, is as follows: EADIYQTPRYLVIGTGKKITLECSQTMGHDKMYWYQQDPGMELHLIHYSYGVNSTEKGDLSSESTVSRIRTEHFPLTLESARPSHTSQYLCASSESPSPLHFGNGTRLTVT.

V is TRBV6-1 and J is TRBJ1-1; D is ambiguous. CDR3 length: 14 amino acids. V lost 5 bases to trimming and J lost 1 base, with 11 bases between them. The germline V gene has CDR1 MNHNS and CDR2 SASEGT. The CDR3 DNA follows: TGTGCCAGCAGTTTCGGGGATCGGAACACTGAAGCTTTCTTT. This translates into CASSFGDRNTEAFF.

V is TRBV5-1 and J is TRBJ2-1; tentative D call: TRBD2 (6 bases). V lost 3 bases, J lost 1 base, and 17 bases lay in between. There are 17 residues in the CDR3. In germline, CDR1 is SGHRS, CDR2 YFSETQ. CDR3 region: CASSWQRSGRSYNEQFF. The DNA of the CDR3 is TGCGCCAGCAGCTGGCAACGAAGCGGGCGGTCCTACAATGAGCAGTTCTTC.

The gene calls are TRBV6-1 and TRBJ2-1, with TRBD2 matching 8 bases. The germline V gene encodes CDR1 MNHNS and CDR2 SASEGT. There are 15 residues in the CDR3. V was pared by 5 bases and J by 4 bases, with 7 bases of the junction left unmatched. CDR3 residues: CASSPWTSSYNEQFF. The CDR3 region has the DNA TGTGCCAGCAGTCCTTGGACTAGCAGTTACAATGAGCAGTTCTTC.

This clone was seen once. The chain uses TRBV5-4 and TRBJ2-2, with D perhaps given as TRBD1 or TRBD2 (5 bases each). CDR3 length: 16 amino acids. The ends were cut back, 0 bases at V and 4 bases at J, with 13 bases in the middle. Germline lookup yields CDR1 SGHNT and CDR2 YYREEE (reference sequence). The CDR3 protein is CASSLAVRAGTGELFF. DNA for the CDR3: TGTGCCAGCAGCTTGGCTGTCAGGGCGGGCACCGGGGAGCTGTTTTTT.

This chain joins TRBV11-2 and TRBJ2-5; D remains unclear. Trimming took off 6 bases at V and 3 bases at J, with 11 bases between the two ends. Germline V gene sequence: CDR1 SGHAT, CDR2 FQNNGV. The CDR3 length is 13 residues. The CDR3 DNA sequence: TGTGCCAGCAGACCGGACGTAAAAGAGACCCAGTACTTC. Encoded protein: CASRPDVKETQYF.

The chain has TRBV5-4 and TRBJ2-1; maybe TRBD2 (6 bases). Germline V CDR1 and CDR2: SGHNT, YYREEE (reference sequence). The CDR3 spans 15 residues. V was shortened by 3 bases and J by 8 bases, with 18 bases between the two germline ends. In nucleotides, the CDR3 is TGTGCCAGCAGCTCGACTAGTATATCATCCTATGAGCAGTTCTTC. It codes for CASSSTSISSYEQFF.

The V gene is TRBV11-3, the J gene TRBJ1-1, with D perhaps matching TRBD1 (6 bases). The germline V and J ends were trimmed by 5 bases and 3 bases, with 10 bases remaining between them. CDR3 size: 13 residues. The germline V gene has CDR1 SGHNT and CDR2 YENEEA. CDR3 coding DNA: TGTGCCAGCAGCCATTACAGGGACACTGAAGCTTTCTTT. Its translation is CASSHYRDTEAFF. Full variable domain (outside the CDR3, taken from reference TRBV11-3 and TRBJ1-1): EAGVVQSPRYKIIEKKQPVAFWCNPISGHNTLYWYLQNLGQGPELLIRYENEEAVDDSQLPKDRFSAERLKGVDSTLKIQPAELGDSAVYLCASSHYRDTEAFFGQGTRLTVV.

V and J are TRBV7-2 and TRBJ2-6, with TRBD2 matching over 9 bases. Germline lookup yields CDR1 SGHTA and CDR2 FQGNSA. CDR3 size: 16 residues. With 4 bases clipped from V and 2 bases from J, the junction kept 3 bases outside the gene matches. CDR3 loop: CASSWGLAAGANVLTF. The DNA of the CDR3 is TGTGCCAGCAGCTGGGGACTAGCTGCTGGGGCCAACGTCCTGACTTTC.

The genes are TRBV5-1 and TRBJ1-1; D is possibly TRBD1 (5 bases). CDR1 and CDR2 (germline): SGHRS, YFSETQ. This CDR3 spans 15 amino acids. Trimming took off 1 base at V and 2 bases at J, with 12 bases between the two ends. For the CDR3, the DNA is TGCGCCAGCAGCTTGTCCAGGGTTGTAAACACTGAAGCTTTCTTT. Translating it yields CASSLSRVVNTEAFF.

Comments on this clone: The germline gene is not matched at one end of the junction; a read error may be the cause. V and J are TRBV7-9 and TRBJ2-5; D remains unclear. Gene TRBJ2-7 matches the end of the DNA better, so the J call may be wrong. The CDR3 length is 14 residues. Per germline, CDR1 SEHNR and CDR2 FQNEAQ (reference sequence). Written as DNA, the CDR3 is TGTGCCAGCAGCTCGCTCAGGAGCTCCAACGAGCAGTACTTC. Its translation: CASSSLRSSNEQYF.

This chain uses TRBV6-6 with TRBJ1-1; TRBD1 aligns across 11 bases. CDR1 MNHNY and CDR2 SVGAGI come from the germline V gene (reference sequence). The ends lost 5 bases at V and 11 bases at J; junction bases unmatched: 10. The CDR3 has 14 amino acids. In DNA, the CDR3 is TGTGCCAGCAGTAATTCCGGACAGGGGGCGAAGGCTTTCTTT. As protein: CASSNSGQGAKAFF.

The rearrangement joins TRBV9 to TRBJ1-5, with a tentative D call TRBD1 (5 bases). The V end lost 0 bases, the J end lost 2 bases, and 12 bases lay between the germline ends. Germline assignment: CDR1 SGDLS and CDR2 YYNGEE. The CDR3 sequence is 16 residues long. For the CDR3, the DNA is TGTGCCAGCAGCGTAGGGGAGGGGTCCGGCAATCAGCCCCAGCATTTT. The encoded protein is CASSVGEGSGNQPQHF.

This chain links TRBV6-5 with TRBJ2-2; D gene unclear. The CDR3 is 15 residues long. Looked up from germline, CDR1 is MNHEY and CDR2 is SVGAGI. V was cut by 2 bases and J by 2 bases, with 9 bases left in between. The CDR3 spells CASSYVATNTGELFF. The CDR3 region has the DNA TGTGCCAGCAGTTACGTCGCGACTAACACCGGGGAGCTGTTTTTT.

The CDR3 loop reads CASSKAGARGSPLHF. The CDR3 DNA is TGTGCCAGCAGCAAAGCCGGGGCCCGCGGGTCACCCCTCCACTTT. The chain is built from TRBV21-1 and TRBJ1-6. TRBV21-1 has pseudogene status. The CDR3 is made up of 15 amino acids.